The 24 T cell receptor beta chains reported below all come from one sample, sequenced in a study of early T cells in non-severe SARS-CoV-2 infection. TCRdb independently ran MiXCR on the 5' RACE reads; one entry per CDR3 protein. The sample consists of approximately 50,000 distinct CDR3 sequences, about 9.3% of them appearing once. Sample: whole blood. These receptors were taken from an adult who was a healthcare worker with PCR-confirmed SARS-CoV-2 infection or an uninfected control (not recorded which).

V is TRBV12-5 and J is TRBJ2-4; 9 nucleotides align to TRBD2. The junction had 20 bases not matched to a gene; V was cut back by 6 bases and J by 2 bases. Germline V lookup: CDR1 LGHNT, CDR2 FRNRAP. This CDR3 is built from 20 residues. CDR3 protein: CASGPAGTSSSRGTKNIQYF. The DNA for the CDR3 is TGTGCTAGTGGCCCCGCTGGGACTAGCTCATCCCGCGGGACCAAAAACATTCAGTACTTC.

This clonotype was observed many times. The chain has TRBV7-6 and TRBJ1-1; D call uncertain. Deletions cut 4 bases from V and 4 bases from J, with 10 bases between. Germline CDR1 is SGHVS and CDR2 is FNYEAQ. The CDR3 has 13 amino acids. Here the CDR3 reads CASSSGRFTEAFF. The CDR3, as DNA: TGTGCCAGCAGCTCCGGACGGTTCACTGAAGCTTTCTTT.

There are many counts of this clonotype. This sequence joins TRBV12-3 or TRBV12-4 and TRBJ2-1; D call uncertain. The CDR3 sequence is 11 residues long. V was shortened by 3 bases and J by 8 bases, with 5 bases between the two germline ends. CDR3 sequence reads: CASSLGYEQFF. In DNA, the CDR3 is TGTGCCAGCAGTTTGGGGTATGAGCAGTTCTTC.

This clonotype was counted many times. For the CDR3, the DNA is TGTGCCAGCAGCTTAGGGCCTCTAGCGGCTGAGCAGTTCTTC. It specifies CASSLGPLAAEQFF. The chain recombines TRBV11-2 with TRBJ2-1; 7 bases are shared with TRBD2. This CDR3 is 14 amino acids long. Germline CDR1 SGHAT, CDR2 FQNNGV. After removal of 1 base from V and 9 bases from J, the junction contained 6 bases not matched to a gene.

This clonotype has a handful of counts. This chain connects TRBV29-1 to TRBJ1-5; D might be TRBD1 (5 bases). The CDR3 loop spans 13 amino acids. Germline V gene sequence: CDR1 SQVTM, CDR2 ANQGSEA. Trimming pared 4 bases from V and 7 bases from J, leaving 14 bases between. This chain's CDR3 is CSVGAGTEQPQHF. For the CDR3, the DNA is TGCAGCGTTGGGGCAGGGACGGAGCAGCCCCAGCATTTT.

This clonotype was seen ten or more times. The genes are TRBV7-6 and TRBJ2-3; TRBD2 matches 9 bases. The trim removed 2 bases at V and 4 bases at J, leaving 7 bases unmatched. The germline CDR1 and CDR2 sequences are SGHVS and FNYEAQ. The CDR3 covers 16 residues. The CDR3 protein is CASSLLRAGGPDTQYF. The CDR3 DNA reads TGTGCCAGCAGCTTATTACGAGCGGGAGGCCCAGATACGCAGTATTTT. Based on the CDR3 plus reference TRBV7-6 and TRBJ2-3, the full variable domain is GAGVSQSPRYKVTKRGQDVALRCDPISGHVSLYWYRQALGQGPEFLTYFNYEAQQDKSGLPNDRFSAERPEGSISTLTIQRTEQRDSAMYRCASSLLRAGGPDTQYFGPGTRLTVL.

The rearrangement uses TRBV6-2 or TRBV6-3 and TRBJ2-6; D not certain. Germline CDR1 is MNHEY and CDR2 is SVGEGT. Trimming took off 7 bases at V and 4 bases at J, with 14 bases between the two ends. The CDR3 has 15 amino acids. The CDR3 DNA sequence: TGTGCCAGCACCGCTTGGGCAGTGGGGGCCAACGTCCTGACTTTC. It translates to CASTAWAVGANVLTF.

This chain uses TRBV28 with TRBJ2-2, with D tentatively TRBD1 or TRBD2 (6 bases each). CDR3 size: 14 residues. V gave up 6 bases and J gave up 4 bases, with 12 bases separating them. Germline V gene data show CDR1 as MDHEN and CDR2 as SYDVKM. CDR3 sequence: CASSHGGATGELFF. CDR3 coding DNA: TGTGCCAGCAGCCACGGGGGCGCCACCGGGGAGCTGTTTTTT.

This clonotype was counted at least ten times. The genes are TRBV28 and TRBJ2-3, with 7 bases lining up with TRBD2. The trim removed 6 bases at V and 7 bases at J, leaving 10 bases unmatched. This CDR3 has 14 amino acids. Looked up from germline, CDR1 is MDHEN and CDR2 is SYDVKM. Here the CDR3 DNA reads TGTGCCAGCAGATTAGCGGGCCAAGCTAATACGCAGTATTTT. This codes for CASRLAGQANTQYF.

This sequence joins TRBV6-5 and TRBJ2-6, with 13 bases lining up with TRBD2. CDR1 and CDR2 (germline): MNHEY, SVGAGI. The J segment lost 1 base and the V segment lost 6 bases, leaving 0 bases of the junction unmatched. This CDR3 is 16 amino acids long. In DNA form, the CDR3 reads TGTGCCAGCAGGGGACTAGCGGGATCTGGGGCCAACGTCCTGACTTTC. This translates into CASRGLAGSGANVLTF.

Ten or more counts support this clonotype. This chain joins TRBV28 and TRBJ2-7; D gene unclear. V was pared by 2 bases and J by 0 bases, with 11 bases between. Germline V lookup: CDR1 MDHEN, CDR2 SYDVKM. This CDR3 is built from 15 residues. CDR3 region: CASSLGSAPSYEQYF. The CDR3 bases are TGTGCCAGCAGTTTAGGTTCGGCACCCTCCTACGAGCAGTACTTC.

The gene calls are TRBV29-1 and TRBJ2-7; a weak D match, TRBD1 (6 bases). The CDR3 consists of 14 residues. Germline assignment: CDR1 SQVTM and CDR2 ANQGSEA. Between the trimmed V and J ends, which lost 4 bases and 2 bases, there was a span of 15 bases. CDR3 nucleotides: TGCAGCGTTGCGAGGCAGGGGTTCACCTACGAGCAGTACTTC. It is translated as CSVARQGFTYEQYF.

This clonotype occurred many times. The chain joins TRBV7-9 to TRBJ2-7, with TRBD1 identical over 9 bases. Germline CDR1 and CDR2: SEHNR and FQNEAQ (reference sequence). The CDR3 totals 15 residues. J gave up 2 bases and V 4 bases, and 6 bases lay outside the gene matches. This CDR3 reads CASSSPGQGAYEQYF. CDR3 nucleotides: TGTGCCAGCAGCTCTCCGGGACAGGGTGCCTACGAGCAGTACTTC.

This clonotype occurred many times. The gene calls are TRBV6-2 or TRBV6-3 and TRBJ2-1, with 13 bases fitting TRBD2. The CDR3 has 16 residues. The germline CDR1 and CDR2 sequences are MNHEY and SVGEGT. With 7 bases clipped from V and 9 bases from J, the junction kept 12 bases outside the gene matches. CDR3 region: CASTPVGTSGKTEQFF. The CDR3 DNA reads TGTGCCAGCACCCCGGTTGGGACTAGCGGGAAAACTGAGCAGTTCTTC.

This clonotype appeared many times. The chain carries TRBV4-1 and TRBJ1-5; perhaps TRBD1 as D (5 bases). CDR1 MGHRA and CDR2 YSYEKL come from the germline V gene. This CDR3 spans 17 amino acids. Trimming took 3 bases from V and 0 from J, leaving 15 bases between them. The CDR3 protein is CASSHQFRDYSNQPQHF. The DNA of the CDR3 is TGCGCCAGCAGCCACCAGTTCAGGGACTATAGCAATCAGCCCCAGCATTTT.

This clonotype was observed a few times. The chain recombines TRBV20-1 with TRBJ2-7; no reliable D call. The germline V and J ends were trimmed by 5 bases and 3 bases, with 17 bases remaining between them. This CDR3 contains 14 residues. In germline, CDR1 is DFQATT, CDR2 SNEGSKA (reference sequence). The CDR3, as DNA: TGCAGTGCTGCAACCGGGCAATTAGTCTACGAGCAGTACTTC. This codes for CSAATGQLVYEQYF.

There are many counts of this clonotype. This rearrangement joins TRBV18 to TRBJ2-5; D not resolved. The ends were cut back, 0 bases at V and 2 bases at J, with 4 bases in the middle. Germline V gene sequence: CDR1 KGHSH, CDR2 LQKENI. The length of the CDR3 is 13 residues. The CDR3 protein is CASSPPVQETQYF. As DNA, the CDR3 is TGTGCCAGCTCACCACCGGTTCAAGAGACCCAGTACTTC.

The V call is TRBV6-6, the J call TRBJ1-5, with D unclear. CDR3 length: 15 amino acids. Germline V CDR1 and CDR2: MNHNY, SVGAGI (reference sequence). Between the trimmed V and J ends, which lost 3 bases and 0 bases, there was a span of 9 bases. The CDR3 DNA follows: TGTGCCAGCAGTTATGGGTATAATAGCAATCAGCCCCAGCATTTT. This encodes CASSYGYNSNQPQHF.

V usage is TRBV3-1 and J usage is TRBJ2-7; D uncertain. V gave up 1 base and J gave up 4 bases, with 14 bases separating them. Germline assignment: CDR1 LGHDT and CDR2 YNNKEL (reference sequence). The CDR3 consists of 15 residues. The CDR3 coding sequence is TGTGCCAGCAGCCAAGTTGCACACGGTAATTACGAGCAGTACTTC. This sequence encodes CASSQVAHGNYEQYF.

This clonotype was seen many times. The gene calls are TRBV2 and TRBJ2-3; 7 bases are shared with TRBD2. The CDR3 loop spans 12 amino acids. Germline V gene sequence: CDR1 SNHLY, CDR2 FYNNEI. V was pared by 4 bases and J by 7 bases, with 2 bases of the junction left unmatched. The DNA for the CDR3 is TGTGCCAGCAGTGGGACTAGGTATACGCAGTATTTT. Its translation: CASSGTRYTQYF.

For the CDR3, the DNA is TGTGCCAGCAGCCCGACAGGGGGAAATTCACCCCTCCACTTT. It codes for CASSPTGGNSPLHF. The chain recombines TRBV6-5 with TRBJ1-6; TRBD1 matches 9 bases. V dropped 6 bases and J dropped 7; count of bases not matched to a gene: 4. This CDR3 region has 14 residues. Germline V gene lookup returns CDR1 MNHEY and CDR2 SVGAGI.

This clonotype has just one count. At one end the junction does not follow the germline gene, possibly because of a read error. The chain carries TRBV29-1 and TRBJ1-5; D is ambiguous. From germline, CDR1 is SQVTM and CDR2 ANQGSEA. This CDR3 has 13 residues. CDR3 sequence: CSVQTGPSQPRHF. The CDR3, as DNA: TGCAGCGTTCAAACTGGACCGTCTCAGCCCCGGCATTTT.

This clonotype was picked up many times. The chain couples TRBV20-1 to TRBJ2-7, with a tentative D call TRBD1 (6 bases). Between the trimmed V and J ends, which lost 6 bases and 0 bases, there was a span of 18 bases. CDR3 length equals 15 residues. CDR1 and CDR2 from the germline V gene are DFQATT and SNEGSKA (reference sequence). The CDR3 sequence is CSAPPIGGSSYEQYF. The DNA for the CDR3 is TGCAGTGCCCCTCCCATAGGGGGAAGCTCCTACGAGCAGTACTTC.

In its sample, this clonotype was seen many times. The chain uses TRBV28 and TRBJ1-2; 9 bases map to TRBD1. The ends lost 6 bases at V and 3 bases at J; junction bases unmatched: 8. The CDR3 runs to 15 residues. CDR1 MDHEN and CDR2 SYDVKM come from the germline V gene. The CDR3 reads CASRETGGQDYGYTF. The CDR3 coding sequence is TGTGCCAGCAGAGAAACAGGGGGCCAGGACTATGGCTACACCTTC.